This entry describes one T cell receptor beta chain. The record originates from a study of T cell changes during pregnancy in multiple sclerosis. The data were produced by immunoSEQ multiplex PCR, yet TCRdb's version contains in-frame clones alone and is incomplete. The data show about 50,000 clones, about nine tenths seen once. The sample consisted of CD4+ T cells from peripheral blood mononuclear cells, taken in the second trimester of pregnancy. The sequence derives from a female donor with multiple sclerosis, enrolled in a pregnancy study.

CDR3 loop: CASRTGQGLDTGELFF. DNA for the CDR3: TGTGCCAGCAGGACCGGACAGGGTCTCGACACCGGGGAGCTGTTTTTT. The chain couples TRBV2 to TRBJ2-2, with 8 positions matching TRBD1. The germline V gene has CDR1 SNHLY and CDR2 FYNNEI. This CDR3 contains 16 residues. Trimming at V came to 6 bases and at J to 3 bases, leaving 9 bases not matched to a gene.